Here is one T cell receptor (beta chain) with its context. The V gene's germline CDR1 is MNHEY and CDR2 SVGAGI. V lost 10 bases, J lost 3 bases, and 10 bases lay in between. The CDR3 runs to 11 residues. These data come from a study of blood T cell repertoires in COVID-19. Study-level background: COVID-19 samples, acute and convalescent, were from the United States, Italy and Spain. T cells, B-cell-depleted T cells, or PBMCs provided the cDNA or gDNA that served as material.

Measured with immunoSEQ multiplex PCR; TCRdb has only the in-frame clones, and not every one. The profile shows 95,000 or so clones, about 87% of them singletons. The source material was peripheral blood. V and J are TRBV6-5 and TRBJ2-7; a possible D gene is TRBD2 (6 bases). The sequence came from a human donor in a cohort sampled during active COVID-19. Here the CDR3 reads CATFGSYEQYF. CDR3 nucleotides: TGTGCCACATTCGGGAGCTACGAGCAGTACTTC.